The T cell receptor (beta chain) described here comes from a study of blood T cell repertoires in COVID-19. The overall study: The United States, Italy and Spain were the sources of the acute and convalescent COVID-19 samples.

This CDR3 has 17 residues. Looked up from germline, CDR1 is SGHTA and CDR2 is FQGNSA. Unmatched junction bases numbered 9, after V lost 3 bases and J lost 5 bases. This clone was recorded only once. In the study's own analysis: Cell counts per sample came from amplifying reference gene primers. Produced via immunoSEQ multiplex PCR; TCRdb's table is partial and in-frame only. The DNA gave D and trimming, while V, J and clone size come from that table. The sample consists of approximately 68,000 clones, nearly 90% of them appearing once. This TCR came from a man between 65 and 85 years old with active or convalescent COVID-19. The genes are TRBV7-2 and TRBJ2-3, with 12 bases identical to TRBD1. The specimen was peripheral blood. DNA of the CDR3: TGTGCCAGCAGCTTTGACTCGGGGGACAGGGGGCGAGATACGCAGTATTTT. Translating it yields CASSFDSGDRGRDTQYF.